This T cell receptor beta chain appears in the sequencing data of a study of CD8+ T cells in alopecia areata. V was clipped by 2 bases and J by 1 base, with 10 bases between them. The CDR3 extends over 14 amino acids. Germline V lookup: CDR1 SGHRS, CDR2 YFSETQ. TCR sequencing used cDNA made by reverse transcription of extracted RNA. Repertoires were generated with immunoSEQ multiplex PCR, while TCRdb's copy carries only in-frame clones and drops some. Seen here are more than 200,000 clones, 67% observed once, and the top ten hold approximately 1.2%. Study-level points and caveats: Scalp sample data also include resident alphabeta T cells from normal skin. Patients shared TCRs less clearly than mice did, possibly for HLA-related reasons.

There are a few counts of this clone. Its antigen remains unidentified. Different DNA sequences within this sample yield the same CDR3. T lymphocytes (CD4+ and CD8+) were sorted from PBMCs. The receptor comes from a human donor with alopecia areata. This sample comprised CD4+ T cells sorted from blood, obtained at week 0. The chain is built from TRBV5-1 and TRBJ2-7; D tentatively reads TRBD1 or TRBD2 (7 bases each). Here the CDR3 DNA reads TGCGCCAGCAGCTTAGCGGGACAGTCCTACGAGCAGTACTTC. Amino acid sequence: CASSLAGQSYEQYF.